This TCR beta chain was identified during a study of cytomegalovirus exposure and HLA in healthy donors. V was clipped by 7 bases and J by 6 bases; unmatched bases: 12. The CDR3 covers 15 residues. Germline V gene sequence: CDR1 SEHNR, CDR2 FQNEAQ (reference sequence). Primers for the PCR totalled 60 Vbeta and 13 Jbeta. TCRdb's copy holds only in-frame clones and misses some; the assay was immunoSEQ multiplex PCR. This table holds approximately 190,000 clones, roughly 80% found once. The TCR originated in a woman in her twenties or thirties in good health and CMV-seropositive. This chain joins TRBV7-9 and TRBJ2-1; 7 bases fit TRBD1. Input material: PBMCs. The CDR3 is CASTNRGQLVNEQFF. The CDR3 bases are TGTGCCAGCACAAATCGGGGACAGCTTGTCAATGAGCAGTTCTTC.